This T cell receptor (beta chain) was captured in a study of T-cell reconstitution after alpha-beta-depleted transplantation in children. With 5 bases clipped from V and 4 bases from J, the junction kept 9 bases outside the gene matches. The germline gives CDR1 SGHTA, CDR2 FQGNSA. The CDR3 consists of 15 residues. This clonotype was seen a few times. Unique molecular identifiers were used in preparing the TCRbeta library. MiXCR, run by TCRdb on the PCR reads, gives a single entry per CDR3 protein. The table shows about 420,000 distinct CDR3 sequences, with 15% to 20% occurring only once. Source: PBMCs, mostly from graft donor cells, taken 360 days after TCRalphabeta/CD19-depleted stem cell transplant. The chain uses TRBV7-2 and TRBJ2-7; 9 nucleotides line up with TRBD2. The sequence came from a boy under three years old who had a stem cell transplant for Wiskott-Aldrich syndrome, so the T cells may come from the graft donor. In nucleotides, the CDR3 is TGTGCCAGCAGCCCCCTTGCTAGCGGGATATACGAGCAGTACTTC. Translation: CASSPLASGIYEQYF.